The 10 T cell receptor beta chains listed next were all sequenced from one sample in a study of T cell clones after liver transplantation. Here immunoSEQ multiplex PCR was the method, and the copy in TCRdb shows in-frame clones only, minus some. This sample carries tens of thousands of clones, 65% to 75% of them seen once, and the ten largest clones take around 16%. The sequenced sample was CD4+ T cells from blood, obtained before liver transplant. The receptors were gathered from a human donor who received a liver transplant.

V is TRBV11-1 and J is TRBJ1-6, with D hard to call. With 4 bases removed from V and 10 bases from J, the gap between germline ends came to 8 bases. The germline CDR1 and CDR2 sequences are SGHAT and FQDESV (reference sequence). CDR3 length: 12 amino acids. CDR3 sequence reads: CASSSLNSPLHF. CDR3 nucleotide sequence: TGTGCCAGCAGCTCACTTAACTCACCCCTCCACTTT.

CDR3 bases: TGCGCCAGCAGCCAACCAACGGGCCGGGGCGAGCAGTACTTC. Protein: CASSQPTGRGEQYF. V and J are TRBV4-1 and TRBJ2-7, with D perhaps TRBD2 (5 bases). The CDR3 loop spans 14 amino acids. CDR1 is MGHRA and CDR2 is YSYEKL in the germline V gene. V was cut by 2 bases and J by 6 bases, with 14 bases left in between.

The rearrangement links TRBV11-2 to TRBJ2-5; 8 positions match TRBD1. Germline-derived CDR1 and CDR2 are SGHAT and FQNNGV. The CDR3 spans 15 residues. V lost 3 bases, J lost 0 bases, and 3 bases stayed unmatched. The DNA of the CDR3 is TGTGCCAGCAGCTTGGGGGACAGGCACCAAGAGACCCAGTACTTC. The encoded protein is CASSLGDRHQETQYF.

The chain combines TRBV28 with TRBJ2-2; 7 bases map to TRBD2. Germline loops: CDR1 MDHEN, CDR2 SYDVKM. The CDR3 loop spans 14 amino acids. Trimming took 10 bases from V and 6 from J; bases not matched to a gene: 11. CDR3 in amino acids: CATLQGSGSGELFF. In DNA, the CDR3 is TGTGCCACCCTTCAGGGTAGCGGGTCCGGGGAGCTGTTTTTT.

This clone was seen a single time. The CDR3 spells CASSYGGTPKYNEQFF. In DNA, the CDR3 is TGTGCCAGCAGTTACGGAGGAACCCCTAAGTACAATGAGCAGTTCTTC. The chain recombines TRBV28 with TRBJ2-1; a possible D gene is TRBD2 (5 bases). The CDR3 totals 16 residues. Germline V lookup: CDR1 MDHEN, CDR2 SYDVKM. V was shortened by 4 bases and J by 4 bases, with 17 bases between the two germline ends.

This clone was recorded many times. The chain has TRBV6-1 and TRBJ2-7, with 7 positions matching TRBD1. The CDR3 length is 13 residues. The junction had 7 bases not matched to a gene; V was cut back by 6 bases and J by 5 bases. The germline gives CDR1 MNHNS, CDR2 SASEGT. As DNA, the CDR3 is TGTGCCAGCAGGACTCGACAGGGAGACGAGCAGTACTTC. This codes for CASRTRQGDEQYF.

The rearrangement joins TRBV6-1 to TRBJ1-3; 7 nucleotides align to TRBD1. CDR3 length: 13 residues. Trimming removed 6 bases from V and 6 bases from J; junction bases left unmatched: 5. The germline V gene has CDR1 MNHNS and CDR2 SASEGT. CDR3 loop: CASSMRGLNTIYF. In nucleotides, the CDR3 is TGTGCCAGCAGCATGAGGGGGCTAAACACCATATATTTT.

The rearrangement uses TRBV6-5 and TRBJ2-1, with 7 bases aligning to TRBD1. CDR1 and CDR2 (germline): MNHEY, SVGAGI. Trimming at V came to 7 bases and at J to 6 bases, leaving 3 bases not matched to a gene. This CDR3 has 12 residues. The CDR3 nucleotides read TGTGCCAGCACCGACAGGGTCAATGAGCAGTTCTTC. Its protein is CASTDRVNEQFF.

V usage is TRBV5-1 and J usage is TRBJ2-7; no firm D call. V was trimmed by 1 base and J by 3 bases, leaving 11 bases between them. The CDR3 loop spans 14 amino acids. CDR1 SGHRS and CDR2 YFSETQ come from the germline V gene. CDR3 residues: CASSLSSASYEQYF. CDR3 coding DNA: TGCGCCAGCAGCTTGAGTTCCGCCAGCTACGAGCAGTACTTC.

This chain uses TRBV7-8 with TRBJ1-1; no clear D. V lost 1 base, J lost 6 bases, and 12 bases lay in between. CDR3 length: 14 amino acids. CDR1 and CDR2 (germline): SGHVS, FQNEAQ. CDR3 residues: CASSLGHTGAEAFF. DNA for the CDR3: TGTGCCAGCAGCTTAGGGCACACCGGGGCTGAAGCTTTCTTT.